Listed below are T cell receptor beta chains from one sample, sequenced in a study of blood T cell repertoires in COVID-19. Measured with immunoSEQ multiplex PCR; TCRdb has only the in-frame clones, and not every one. The sample consists of about 400,000 clones, approximately 91% of them appearing once. Sample: PBMCs or T cells enriched from blood (not recorded which). The receptors derive from a woman aged 40-49 years with acute COVID-19. Both conserved end residues are part of each CDR3. A D gene is named only where the DNA matches it firmly. Clone size appears in some rows only: once, few, many, or a class for an expanded clone.

j_gene	abundance	v_gene	d_gene	CDR3aa	CDR3nt
TRBJ1-4	NA	TRBV9	TRBD1	CASSVSGTGTVFGEKLFF	TGTGCCAGCAGCGTAAGCGGGACAGGGACGGTGTTCGGTGAAAAACTGTTTTTT
TRBJ1-1	NA	TRBV10-3	NA	CAISESFSENTEAFF	TGTGCCATCAGTGAGTCATTCTCAGAGAACACTGAAGCTTTCTTT
TRBJ1-5	NA	TRBV10-2	NA	CASRETGGGQPQHF	TGCGCCAGCAGGGAAACAGGTGGGGGCCAGCCCCAGCATTTT
TRBJ2-1	NA	TRBV6-1	NA	CASSEVDNEQFF	TGTGCCAGCAGTGAAGTTGACAACGAGCAGTTCTTC
TRBJ2-7	once	TRBV6-5	TRBD1	CASARQGSYEQYF	TGTGCCAGCGCCAGACAGGGCTCCTACGAGCAGTACTTC
TRBJ2-3	NA	TRBV5-1	NA	CASSLVSRRADTQYF	TGCGCCAGCAGCTTGGTTTCTCGTCGCGCAGATACGCAGTATTTT
TRBJ2-7	NA	TRBV5-6	NA	CASSPFPGLSYEQYF	TGTGCCAGCAGCCCATTCCCGGGACTGAGCTACGAGCAGTACTTC
TRBJ1-3	once	TRBV18	NA	CASSPGQAHGNTIYF	TGTGCCAGCTCACCGGGGCAGGCACATGGAAACACCATATATTTT
TRBJ1-5	NA	TRBV7-8	NA	CASSIGGNQPQHF	TGTGCCAGCTCGATCGGAGGCAATCAGCCCCAGCATTTT
TRBJ1-6	NA	TRBV5-1	NA	CASRVRGGDSPLHF	TGCGCCAGCAGGGTTAGAGGCGGGGATTCACCCCTCCACTTT
TRBJ1-2	NA	TRBV6-1	NA	CASSDAGEANYGYTF	TGTGCCAGCAGTGATGCAGGGGAAGCTAACTATGGCTACACCTTC
TRBJ2-1	NA	TRBV12-3/TRBV12-4	TRBD1	CATDRGQGDEQFF	TGTGCCACCGACAGGGGCCAGGGGGATGAGCAGTTCTTC